Listed below are T cell receptor beta chains from one sample, sequenced in a study of Graves' ophthalmopathy and Graves' hyperthyroidism. TCRdb re-called the multiplex PCR reads with MiXCR, one entry per CDR3 protein. This table holds almost 750,000 distinct CDR3 sequences, around 40% found once. The specimen was peripheral blood. The receptors were gathered from an adult man with Graves' ophthalmopathy. CDR3s include the opening cysteine and the closing phenylalanine or tryptophan. Fields, in order: clone size, J gene, D gene, V gene, CDR3 DNA, CDR3 protein. A D gene is named only where the DNA matches it firmly. The size entry is marked missing in some rows and otherwise reads once, few, many or a size class.

many	TRBJ1-1	NA	TRBV15	TGTGCCACCAGCAGAGATCGGGGGGTTGGCACTGAAGCTTTCTTT	CATSRDRGVGTEAFF
many	TRBJ1-4	NA	TRBV10-3	TGTGCCATCAGTGAGTCGACAGCAACTAATGAAAAACTGTTTTTT	CAISESTATNEKLFF
few	TRBJ1-2	NA	TRBV2	TGTGCCAGCAACGGCTTCTATGGCTACACCTTC	CASNGFYGYTF
NA	TRBJ2-7	NA	TRBV29-1	TGCAGCGTTGAAGGGGCTGGGCCGTACTTC	CSVEGAGPYF
few	TRBJ2-7	NA	TRBV20-1	TGCAGTGCCAAACTAGTCTCCGAGCAGTACTTC	CSAKLVSEQYF
NA	TRBJ1-1	NA	TRBV7-9	TGTGCCAGCAGGACCCGGGTAGACACTGAAGCTTTCTTT	CASRTRVDTEAFF
NA	TRBJ1-3	TRBD1	TRBV10-3	TGTGCCATCAGGGCCGGGACAGGGGGGGCTGGAAACACCATATATTTT	CAIRAGTGGAGNTIYF
many	TRBJ1-5	NA	TRBV10-3	TGTGCCATCAGTGAGGGGCAGGATCAGCCCCAGCATTTT	CAISEGQDQPQHF
many	TRBJ2-5	TRBD1	TRBV7-9	TGTGCCAGCACCACGCAGCCTGGGACAGATCGGGTGGAAGAGACCCAGTACTTC	CASTTQPGTDRVEETQYF
NA	TRBJ2-7	TRBD2	TRBV7-9	TGTGCCAGCAGCTCACCGGGACTAGCGAGGGTTAACGAGCAGTACTTC	CASSSPGLARVNEQYF
NA	TRBJ2-1	TRBD1	TRBV9	TGTGCCAGCAGCGTAGATGAGGACAGGGCTTTGAGGCAGTTCTTC	CASSVDEDRALRQFF
NA	TRBJ1-5	NA	TRBV24-1	TGTGCCAGCAGTTTGACGGGGGCGGTGGGTGGCAATCAGCCCCAGCATTTT	CASSLTGAVGGNQPQHF
many	TRBJ1-5	NA	TRBV25-1	TGTGCCAGCAGTGAATGGGGGGGTGACAATCAGCCCCAGCATTTT	CASSEWGGDNQPQHF
many	TRBJ1-2	TRBD1	TRBV10-2	TGCGCCAGCAGTGAGTCAGGGGGCGGCTACACCTTC	CASSESGGGYTF
NA	TRBJ1-1	NA	TRBV2	TGTGCCATCAGTGCTACCATGAACACTGAAGCTTTCTTT	CAISATMNTEAFF
NA	TRBJ1-2	NA	TRBV29-1	TGCAGCAGTGAAATCGGGGGGGACTATGGCTACACCTTC	CSSEIGGDYGYTF
NA	TRBJ1-5	NA	TRBV7-9	TGCAGCGTTGGTGGGGGTTATAGCAATCAGCCCCAGCATTTT	CSVGGGYSNQPQHF